The next 21 T cell receptor beta chains were all read from a single sample in a study of shared clonotypes between healthy human individuals. Clones were read by immunoSEQ multiplex PCR, and TCRdb kept only the in-frame ones, dropping some. The data contain some 2.3 million clones, 85% to 95% of them singletons. Specimen: naive CD4+ T cells from PBMCs. Subset reported: CD45RA+ positively selected. The receptors come from a man younger than 30 in good health. Some clones in this sample may be carry-over from other donors' samples.

In this sample, this clone turned up once. CDR3 DNA sequence: TGTGCCAGCAGAAGCGGGGGGACAGGTAGGGATCAGCCCCAGCATTTT. Amino acids: CASRSGGTGRDQPQHF. The rearrangement uses TRBV27 and TRBJ1-5; 8 bases map to TRBD1. V was clipped by 6 bases and J by 5 bases; unmatched bases: 12. This CDR3 comprises 16 residues. CDR1 is MNHEY and CDR2 is SMNVEV in the germline V gene (reference sequence).

The chain combines TRBV7-6 with TRBJ2-1; D not certain. CDR1 and CDR2 (germline): SGHVS, FNYEAQ. V gave up 6 bases and J gave up 0 bases, with 12 bases separating them. The CDR3 is 15 amino acids. The CDR3 protein is CASSRASSSYNEQFF. The CDR3 nucleotides read TGTGCCAGCAGTAGAGCGTCTAGCTCCTACAATGAGCAGTTCTTC.

This sequence joins TRBV5-1 and TRBJ2-5; possible D gene TRBD2, 5 bases. This CDR3 region has 15 residues. The germline CDR1 and CDR2 sequences are SGHRS and YFSETQ. V was cut by 5 bases and J by 3 bases, with 17 bases left in between. The CDR3 coding sequence is TGCGCCAGCAGACCCGGAGGAGGACGGAAAGAGACCCAGTACTTC. It is translated as CASRPGGGRKETQYF.

The J gene is TRBJ1-2, the V gene TRBV7-2; D ambiguous. This CDR3 has 15 residues. From germline, CDR1 is SGHTA and CDR2 FQGNSA. V was clipped by 2 bases and J by 7 bases, with 17 bases between them. The DNA of the CDR3 is TGTGCCAGCAGCTTACAGCACTCGGGCCAAAGTGGCTACACCTTC. Its protein product is CASSLQHSGQSGYTF.

This chain connects TRBV30 to TRBJ1-5; D ambiguous. V was trimmed by 0 bases and J by 7 bases, leaving 13 bases between them. This CDR3 spans 14 amino acids. Germline CDR1 reads GTSNPN; CDR2 reads SVGIG (reference sequence). The CDR3 loop reads CAWSVTGLGQPQHF. Written as DNA, the CDR3 is TGTGCCTGGAGTGTAACTGGGTTAGGACAGCCCCAGCATTTT.

This chain joins TRBV5-4 and TRBJ2-5; 8 bases map to TRBD1. Trimming took 7 bases from V and 2 from J; bases not matched to a gene: 10. Looked up from germline, CDR1 is SGHNT and CDR2 is YYREEE (reference sequence). The CDR3 length is 15 residues. The CDR3, as DNA: TGTGCCAGCCTGAAGGTTGGACAGGGACAAGAGACCCAGTACTTC. It yields the protein CASLKVGQGQETQYF.

The rearrangement links TRBV7-8 to TRBJ1-1; TRBD1 matches at 11 bases. Per germline, CDR1 SGHVS and CDR2 FQNEAQ. Germline trimming cut 5 bases from V and 3 bases from J; bases unmatched to any gene: 5. This CDR3 has 15 amino acids. DNA for the CDR3: TGTGCCAGCAGCCTCCTGGGACAGGGGGACACTGAAGCTTTCTTT. This encodes CASSLLGQGDTEAFF.

V gene TRBV4-2 combines with J gene TRBJ1-1, with a weak D call TRBD1 (5 bases). Trimming shortened V by 3 bases and J by 3 bases, and 14 bases separated the two germline ends. This CDR3 is 15 amino acids long. Germline assignment: CDR1 LGHNA and CDR2 YNFKEQ. CDR3 loop: CASSHIRGRDTEAFF. The CDR3 region has the DNA TGTGCCAGCAGCCATATTAGGGGACGAGACACTGAAGCTTTCTTT.

This clone was detected once. The genes are TRBV4-1 and TRBJ1-4; possible D gene TRBD1, 5 bases. Germline V lookup: CDR1 MGHRA, CDR2 YSYEKL. The CDR3 loop spans 16 amino acids. V was pared by 0 bases and J by 8 bases, with 16 bases between. CDR3 sequence: CASSQDRGTGGEKLFF. In nucleotides, the CDR3 is TGCGCCAGCAGCCAAGACCGGGGCACAGGAGGGGAAAAACTGTTTTTT.

V gene TRBV27 combines with J gene TRBJ2-1, with D uncertain. This CDR3 is built from 17 residues. Germline lookup yields CDR1 MNHEY and CDR2 SMNVEV (reference sequence). V dropped 2 bases and J dropped 5 bases, with 19 bases sitting between them. CDR3 region: CASSLPLTAAPDNEQFF. DNA for the CDR3: TGTGCCAGCAGTTTACCCTTGACGGCTGCTCCGGACAATGAGCAGTTCTTC.

The rearrangement joins TRBV2 to TRBJ1-2; D unclear. The CDR3 loop spans 13 amino acids. In germline, CDR1 is SNHLY, CDR2 FYNNEI. The ends were cut back, 6 bases at V and 8 bases at J, with 16 bases in the middle. The DNA of the CDR3 is TGTGCCAGCAGAATGGATCAGCGAGGCGGCTACACCTTC. Its protein is CASRMDQRGGYTF.

The chain uses TRBV7-8 and TRBJ1-4; no definite D call. CDR1 is SGHVS, CDR2 FQNEAQ, per germline. This CDR3 contains 18 residues. V lost 2 bases to trimming and J lost 4 bases, with 20 bases between them. CDR3 coding DNA: TGTGCCAGCAGCTTACGCTATACAGCCGAGAACCTTAATGAAAAACTGTTTTTT. It translates to CASSLRYTAENLNEKLFF.

The rearrangement joins TRBV7-2 to TRBJ2-3, with 10 bases lining up with TRBD1. V was clipped by 7 bases and J by 4 bases; unmatched bases: 8. In germline, CDR1 is SGHTA, CDR2 FQGNSA. CDR3 length equals 15 residues. CDR3 coding DNA: TGTGCCAGCACCCTCCTGGGGACAGGGGCAGATACGCAGTATTTT. Translation: CASTLLGTGADTQYF. The full variable domain, completed using reference TRBV7-2 and TRBJ2-3, is GAGVSQSPSNKVTEKGKDVELRCDPISGHTALYWYRQSLGQGLEFLIYFQGNSAPDKSGLPSDRFSAERTGGSVSTLTIQRTQQEDSAVYLCASTLLGTGADTQYFGPGTRLTVL.

This clone showed up just once. This chain connects TRBV27 to TRBJ2-2; 8 nucleotides match TRBD1. The V gene's germline CDR1 is MNHEY and CDR2 SMNVEV (reference sequence). The CDR3 extends over 15 amino acids. The J segment lost 5 bases and the V segment lost 5 bases, leaving 7 bases of the junction unmatched. The CDR3 nucleotides are TGTGCCAGCAGTCCGCTGGACAGGGTGACCGGGGAGCTGTTTTTT. It specifies CASSPLDRVTGELFF.

The chain links TRBV9 to TRBJ1-4; D ambiguous. The CDR3 spans 14 residues. V gave up 4 bases and J gave up 3 bases, with 10 bases separating them. Germline lookup yields CDR1 SGDLS and CDR2 YYNGEE. The CDR3 reads CASSPTAANEKLFF. CDR3 coding DNA: TGTGCCAGCAGCCCAACCGCGGCTAATGAAAAACTGTTTTTT.

The J gene is TRBJ2-3, the V gene TRBV7-2; a possible D gene is TRBD2 (6 bases). The CDR3 totals 15 residues. Per germline, CDR1 SGHTA and CDR2 FQGNSA. V was trimmed by 2 bases and J by 6 bases, leaving 15 bases between them. The CDR3 reads CASSLRTSPGDTQYF. The CDR3 DNA follows: TGTGCCAGCAGCTTACGTACTAGCCCAGGGGATACGCAGTATTTT.

The chain has TRBV5-6 and TRBJ2-5; a weak D match, TRBD1 (6 bases). The CDR3 extends over 16 amino acids. CDR1 is SGHDT and CDR2 is YYEEEE in the germline V gene. Deletions cut 4 bases from V and 1 base from J, with 17 bases between. CDR3 nucleotides: TGTGCCAGCAGCCCTGGCCTACAGGGTCCCCAAGAGACCCAGTACTTC. It encodes CASSPGLQGPQETQYF.

This chain links TRBV2 with TRBJ2-1, with D possibly TRBD1 on 5 matching bases. The CDR3 sequence is 14 residues long. Germline CDR1 reads SNHLY; CDR2 reads FYNNEI. Trimming removed 7 bases from V and 0 bases from J, with 10 bases in between. CDR3 bases: TGTGCCAGCACCAGGGTGAGCTCCTACAATGAGCAGTTCTTC. Its translation is CASTRVSSYNEQFF.

This clone appeared once. The chain uses TRBV18 and TRBJ1-5; possibly TRBD1 for D (5 bases). Germline lookup yields CDR1 KGHSH and CDR2 LQKENI. The CDR3 sequence is 15 residues long. Trimming took 2 bases from V and 3 from J, leaving 11 bases between them. CDR3 protein: CASSPAGAHNQPQHF. Here the CDR3 DNA reads TGTGCCAGCTCACCAGCCGGGGCCCACAATCAGCCCCAGCATTTT.

The chain carries TRBV6-4 and TRBJ2-5; no clear D gene. CDR1 is MRHNA and CDR2 is SNTAGT in the germline V gene. The CDR3 contains 13 residues. V was shortened by 4 bases and J by 5 bases, with 11 bases between the two germline ends. This CDR3 is CASSVQPRETQYF. The CDR3 DNA follows: TGTGCCAGCAGTGTTCAACCTCGGGAGACCCAGTACTTC.

J is TRBJ2-7 and V is TRBV10-3, with 11 bases aligning to TRBD2. The CDR3 totals 20 residues. CDR1 ENHRY and CDR2 SYGVKD come from the germline V gene. The ends lost 5 bases at V and 0 bases at J; junction bases unmatched: 18. The DNA for the CDR3 is TGTGCCATCAGTACTCGACAACTAGCGGGAGTCCGCCAAACCTCCTACGAGCAGTACTTC. This translates into CAISTRQLAGVRQTSYEQYF.